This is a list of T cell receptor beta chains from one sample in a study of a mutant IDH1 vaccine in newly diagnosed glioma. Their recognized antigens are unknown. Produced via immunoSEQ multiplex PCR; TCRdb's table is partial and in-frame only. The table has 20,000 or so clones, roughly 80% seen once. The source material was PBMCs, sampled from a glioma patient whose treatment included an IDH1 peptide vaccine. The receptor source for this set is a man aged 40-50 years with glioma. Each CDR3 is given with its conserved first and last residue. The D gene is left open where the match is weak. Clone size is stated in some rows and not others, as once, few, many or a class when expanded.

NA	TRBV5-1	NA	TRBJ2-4	TGCGCCAGCAGTACAGATCTAGCCAAAAACATTCAGTACTTC	CASSTDLAKNIQYF
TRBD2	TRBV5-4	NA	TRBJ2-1	TGTGCCAGCGCACCCGGGGGGATAGCGGGTTCAATTGAGCAGTTCTTC	CASAPGGIAGSIEQFF
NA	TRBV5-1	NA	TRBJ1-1	TGCGCCAGCAGACCGACTGGATTCACTGAAGCTTTCTTT	CASRPTGFTEAFF
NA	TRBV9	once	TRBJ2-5	TGTGCCAGCAGCCCCCCCCGGGGTGGACAAGAGACCCAGTACTTC	CASSPPRGGQETQYF
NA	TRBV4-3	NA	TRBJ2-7	TGCGCCAGCAGCCAAGCTTTCGCAGTTTCCTACGAGCAGTACTTC	CASSQAFAVSYEQYF
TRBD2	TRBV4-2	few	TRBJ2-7	TGTGCCAGCACTTTCCTAGCGGGGGGAGACTACGAGCAGTACTTC	CASTFLAGGDYEQYF
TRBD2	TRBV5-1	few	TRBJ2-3	TGCGCCAGCAGCAGGAGGACTAGCGGGAGTTGGGCTAGCACAGATACGCAGTATTTT	CASSRRTSGSWASTDTQYF
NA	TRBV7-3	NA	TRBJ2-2	TGTGCCAGCAGATCGGGTCCCGGCACCGGGGAGCTGTTTTTT	CASRSGPGTGELFF
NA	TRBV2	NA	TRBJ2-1	TGTGCCAGCAGGAGGTTTAAGGGTGGGAATGAGCAGTTCTTC	CASRRFKGGNEQFF
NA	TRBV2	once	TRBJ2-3	TGTGCCAGCACTGGCCGAACCACAGATACGCAGTATTTT	CASTGRTTDTQYF
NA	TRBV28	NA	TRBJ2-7	TGTGCCAGCAGTTCGTTCGGTGGTTACGAGCAGTACTTC	CASSSFGGYEQYF
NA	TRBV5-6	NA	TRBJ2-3	TGTGCCAGCAGCTTGCCAGGGGACACAGATACGCAGTATTTT	CASSLPGDTDTQYF
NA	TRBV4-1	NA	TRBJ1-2	TGCGCCAGCAGCCAAGTTTATCTAGGACAGCTCTATGGCTACACCTTC	CASSQVYLGQLYGYTF
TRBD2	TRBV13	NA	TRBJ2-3	TGTGCCAGCGGTATCGGACTAGCGGAGGGGGTTGCAGATACGCAGTATTTT	CASGIGLAEGVADTQYF
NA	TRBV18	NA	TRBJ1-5	TGTGCCAGCTCACCACCGATGTTGGGTCAGCCCCAGCATTTT	CASSPPMLGQPQHF
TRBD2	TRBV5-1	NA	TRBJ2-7	TGCGCCAGCAGCTCCGGACTAGACCCTTCCTACGAGCAGTACTTC	CASSSGLDPSYEQYF
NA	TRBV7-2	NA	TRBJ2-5	TGTGCCAGCAGCTCCAGGAGGGGGCGGATTGAGACCCAGTACTTC	CASSSRRGRIETQYF
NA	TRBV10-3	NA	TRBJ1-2	TGTGCCATCAATCCCGCGACCGGGACGGAGGTTTATGGCTACACCTTC	CAINPATGTEVYGYTF
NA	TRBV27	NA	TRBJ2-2	TGTGCCAGCAGTTCTCCAGGGTCGAACACCGGGGAGCTGTTTTTT	CASSSPGSNTGELFF
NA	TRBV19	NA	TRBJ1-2	TGTGCCAGTAGTAGGGACAACAACTATGGCTACACCTTC	CASSRDNNYGYTF
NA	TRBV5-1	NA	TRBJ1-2	TGCGCCAGCAGCGTAGGGGGTTATGGCTACACCTTC	CASSVGGYGYTF
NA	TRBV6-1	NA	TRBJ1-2	TGTGCCAGCAGTGAAGACGGGGGGCTTTCTCGTGGCTACACCTTC	CASSEDGGLSRGYTF
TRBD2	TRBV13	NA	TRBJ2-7	TGTGCCAGCAGTCCCACTAGCGTTCGAGCCGAGCAGTACTTC	CASSPTSVRAEQYF
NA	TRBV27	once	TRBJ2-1	TGTGCCAGCCGTCGGGGGAGCTCCTACAATGAGCAGTTCTTC	CASRRGSSYNEQFF
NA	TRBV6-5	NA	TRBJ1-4	TGTGCCAGCAGTTACTTGTTGGGGGATGAAAAACTGTTTTTT	CASSYLLGDEKLFF
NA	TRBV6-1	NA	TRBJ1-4	TGTGCCAGCAGTGTGGAAAAGGTGACCGAAAAACTGTTTTTT	CASSVEKVTEKLFF
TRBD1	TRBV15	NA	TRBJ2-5	TGTGCCACCAGCAGAACAGGGGGGTGGGAGACCCAGTACTTC	CATSRTGGWETQYF
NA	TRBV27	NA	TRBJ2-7	TGTGCCAGCAGAACACAGGGTTCCGGCTACGAGCAGTACTTC	CASRTQGSGYEQYF
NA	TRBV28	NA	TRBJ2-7	TGTGCCAGCAGAAAGACAGGCTACGAGCAGTACTTC	CASRKTGYEQYF
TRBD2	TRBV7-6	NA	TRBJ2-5	TGTGCCAGCGGAACCTGGAGGCGGGAGGGGAGGGAGACCCAGTACTTC	CASGTWRREGRETQYF
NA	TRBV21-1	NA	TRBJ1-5	TGTGCCAGCAGCAAAGCGCCTTTTGGGGTGGAGCCGTATAGCAATCAGCCCCAGCATTTT	CASSKAPFGVEPYSNQPQHF
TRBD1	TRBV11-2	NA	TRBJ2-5	TGTGCCAGCAGCTTAACGACAGGGTACCAAGAGACCCAGTACTTC	CASSLTTGYQETQYF
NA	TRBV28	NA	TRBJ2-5	TGTGCCAGCAGACAAGAGACCCAGTACTTC	CASRQETQYF
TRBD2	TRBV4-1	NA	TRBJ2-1	TGCGCCAGCAGCCAAGGTACTAGCGGGATTAGCTCCTACAATGAGCAGTTCTTC	CASSQGTSGISSYNEQFF
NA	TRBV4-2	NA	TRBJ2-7	TGTGCCAGCAGCCCCCGGGAAAGAGGGTCCTACGAGCAGTACTTC	CASSPRERGSYEQYF
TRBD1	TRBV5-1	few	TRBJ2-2	TGCGCCAGCAGCTTTTGGGGACAGATGAACACCGGGGAGCTGTTTTTT	CASSFWGQMNTGELFF
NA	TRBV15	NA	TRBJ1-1	TGTGCCACCAGCAGGGGATTCATGAACACTGAAGCTTTCTTT	CATSRGFMNTEAFF
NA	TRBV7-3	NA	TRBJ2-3	TGTGCCAGCAGCCCCGGCGGGGCGGGAAATACGCAGTATTTT	CASSPGGAGNTQYF
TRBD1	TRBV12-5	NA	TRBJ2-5	TGTGCTAGTGGTTTGGGACAGACAGGGGTAGAGACCCAGTACTTC	CASGLGQTGVETQYF
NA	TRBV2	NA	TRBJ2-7	TGTGCCAGCGCCTTAGAGATGAGGTACGAGCAGTACTTC	CASALEMRYEQYF
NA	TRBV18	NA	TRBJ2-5	TGTGCCAGCTCACTTACAAAGGTGGAGGGAGAGACCCAGTACTTC	CASSLTKVEGETQYF
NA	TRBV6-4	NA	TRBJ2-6	TGTGCCAGCAGTGTCGGGGGATCGCCCTCTGGGGCCAACGTCCTGACTTTC	CASSVGGSPSGANVLTF
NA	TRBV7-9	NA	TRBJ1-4	TGTGCCAGCAGCCCCCCTTATGAAAAACTGTTTTTT	CASSPPYEKLFF
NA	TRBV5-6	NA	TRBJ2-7	TGTGCCAGCACAAAACCGGGACTTTACGCTCGCGAGCAGTACTTC	CASTKPGLYAREQYF
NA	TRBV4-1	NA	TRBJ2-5	TGCGCCAGCAGCCAAGAGTTGGTGGTCGAGGAGACCCAGTACTTC	CASSQELVVEETQYF
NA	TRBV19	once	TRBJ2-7	TGTGCCAGTAGTATAGATCTATCGACCAGCTACTACGAGCAGTACTTC	CASSIDLSTSYYEQYF
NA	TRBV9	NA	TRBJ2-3	TGTGCCAGCAGCACTAGGCCGGTCACAGATACGCAGTATTTT	CASSTRPVTDTQYF
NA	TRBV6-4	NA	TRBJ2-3	TGTGCCAGCAGTGCCTCTACTAACGGAGGTACAGATACGCAGTATTTT	CASSASTNGGTDTQYF
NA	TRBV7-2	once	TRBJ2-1	TGTGCCAGCAGCTTAGAGGTAGCGGCCTACAATGAGCAGTTCTTC	CASSLEVAAYNEQFF